The clone carrying this T cell receptor (beta chain) was recorded only once. Its antigen is not identified. The sample belongs to a study of identifying expanded T cells in peripheral blood. Study outcomes and limitations: Over two and four weeks, about 15 and 19 clones changed, versus around 1.2 between replicates. Roughly two-week clone count variance significantly increased as total template count grew.

Generated by immunoSEQ multiplex PCR, the TCRdb table keeps only in-frame clones and is missing some. This table holds about 100,000 clones, about 87% found once. Germline CDR1 reads ENHRY; CDR2 reads SYGVKD. After removal of 11 bases from V and 5 bases from J, the junction contained 8 bases not matched to a gene. The CDR3 spans 13 residues. Collection occurred without any documented infections or immune events in donors. Input material: blood. The chain carries TRBV10-3 and TRBJ1-5; 8 nucleotides agree with TRBD1. The clonotype originates from a person aged 18 to 70 in good health. The CDR3 region is CAAQGGRDQPQHF. CDR3 nucleotides: TGTGCCGCACAGGGGGGACGGGATCAGCCCCAGCATTTT.